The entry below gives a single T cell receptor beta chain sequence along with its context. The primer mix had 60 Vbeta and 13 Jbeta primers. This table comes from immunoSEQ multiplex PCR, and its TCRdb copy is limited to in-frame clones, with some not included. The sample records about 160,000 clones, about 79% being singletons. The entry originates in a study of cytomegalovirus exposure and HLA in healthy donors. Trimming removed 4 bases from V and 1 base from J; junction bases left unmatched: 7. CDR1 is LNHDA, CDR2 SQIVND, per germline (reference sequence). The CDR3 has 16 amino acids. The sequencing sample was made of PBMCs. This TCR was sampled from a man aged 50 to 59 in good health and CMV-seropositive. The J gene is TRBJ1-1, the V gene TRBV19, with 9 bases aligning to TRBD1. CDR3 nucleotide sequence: TGTGCCAGTAGTAGGACAGGGGCTAAGGGGAACACTGAAGCTTTCTTT. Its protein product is CASSRTGAKGNTEAFF.